The clone carrying this T cell receptor (beta chain) was picked up one time. The data belong to a study of blood T cell repertoires in COVID-19. Generated by immunoSEQ multiplex PCR, the TCRdb table keeps only in-frame clones and is missing some. This table has under 200,000 clones, around 80% appearing once. The J segment lost 2 bases and the V segment lost 0 bases, leaving 8 bases of the junction unmatched. The CDR3 has 17 amino acids. The germline gives CDR1 GTSNPN, CDR2 SVGIG (reference sequence). Specimen: peripheral blood. The sequence derives from a man under 40 with active or convalescent COVID-19. The chain links TRBV30 to TRBJ2-3, with 10 bases identical to TRBD2. The CDR3 is CAWSVVLAGGITDTQYF. CDR3 in DNA: TGTGCCTGGAGTGTAGTTTTAGCGGGAGGCATCACAGATACGCAGTATTTT. Combining the CDR3 with reference TRBV30 and TRBJ2-3 gives the whole variable domain SQTIHQWPATLVQPVGSPLSLECTVEGTSNPNLYWYRQAAGRGLQLLFYSVGIGQISSEVPQNLSASRPQDRQFILSSKKLLLSDSGFYLCAWSVVLAGGITDTQYFGPGTRLTVL.